This T cell receptor (beta chain) comes out of a study of blood T cell repertoires in COVID-19. Study-wide background: From the United States, Italy and Spain came samples of acute and convalescent COVID-19.

The Seattle patients joined while their infection was active and were tracked longitudinally afterward. Clones were sequenced by immunoSEQ multiplex PCR, and TCRdb holds only the in-frame ones, with some missing. The table records 35,000 to 45,000 clones, 90% to 95% of them present only once. The source material was peripheral blood. The clonotype comes from a man between 50 and 59 years old with COVID-19, enrolled during active disease.

This chain's CDR3 is CASSKVGTVWENTIYF. The CDR3 DNA reads TGTGCCAGCAGCAAAGTAGGGACAGTGTGGGAAAACACCATATATTTT. The chain has TRBV21-1 and TRBJ1-3; the table's D call of TRBD1 was not tested on the DNA. TRBV21-1 corresponds to a pseudogene. The CDR3 runs 16 residues.